Listed here are 6 T cell receptor beta chains from one sample, sequenced in a study of shared clonotypes between healthy human individuals. Clones were read by immunoSEQ multiplex PCR, and TCRdb kept only the in-frame ones, dropping some. Here the sample spans about 2.3 million clones, more than 85% being singletons. Sequencing used naive CD4+ T cells from PBMCs. Subset reported: CD45RA+ positively selected. The receptors derive from a man between 18 and 35 years old in good health. Some clones in this sample may be carry-over from other donors' samples.

V gene TRBV7-9 combines with J gene TRBJ1-1; a weak D match, TRBD1 (6 bases). This CDR3 spans 14 amino acids. The V and J ends lost 5 bases and 2 bases respectively, with 12 bases between them. In germline, CDR1 is SEHNR, CDR2 FQNEAQ (reference sequence). CDR3 amino acids: CASSPDRENTEAFF. For the CDR3, the DNA is TGTGCCAGCAGCCCGGACAGAGAAAACACTGAAGCTTTCTTT.

The V gene is TRBV28, the J gene TRBJ2-1, with 9 bases lining up with TRBD1. The CDR3 has 12 residues. V gave up 8 bases and J gave up 6 bases; unmatched junction bases: 2. Germline V CDR1 and CDR2: MDHEN, SYDVKM. The CDR3 bases are TGTGCCAGCTGGGACAGGGTCAATGAGCAGTTCTTC. This codes for CASWDRVNEQFF.

This chain links TRBV4-1 with TRBJ2-1; TRBD1 or TRBD2 may be the D gene (5 bases each). Germline values: CDR1 MGHRA, CDR2 YSYEKL. This CDR3 region has 17 residues. V lost 0 bases to trimming and J lost 7 bases, with 19 bases between them. The CDR3 bases are TGCGCCAGCAGCCAAGACGGCCGCGAGGGGAAAATAAATGAGCAGTTCTTC. Translation: CASSQDGREGKINEQFF.

The J gene is TRBJ1-5, the V gene TRBV5-1; D gene uncertain. In germline, CDR1 is SGHRS, CDR2 YFSETQ. Trimming took 0 bases from V and 2 from J, leaving 12 bases between them. The CDR3 runs to 16 residues. Written as DNA, the CDR3 is TGCGCCAGCAGCTTGGGGCTGGGGAAAGGCAATCAGCCCCAGCATTTT. Its protein product is CASSLGLGKGNQPQHF.

This chain joins TRBV10-3 and TRBJ1-2; perhaps TRBD1 as D (5 bases). CDR1 is ENHRY and CDR2 is SYGVKD in the germline V gene. The CDR3 runs 16 residues. V was pared by 6 bases and J by 2 bases, with 19 bases between. The CDR3 sequence: CAIRGGQTSTNYGYTF. Here the CDR3 DNA reads TGTGCCATCAGGGGGGGTCAGACATCAACAAACTATGGCTACACCTTC.

Regarding this clone: Other DNA sequences in this sample translate to the same CDR3. The chain uses TRBV5-1 and TRBJ1-5; D unclear. The germline gives CDR1 SGHRS, CDR2 YFSETQ. The germline V and J ends were trimmed by 0 bases and 6 bases, with 7 bases remaining between them. The CDR3 runs 13 residues. The CDR3 DNA is TGCGCCAGCAGCTTGGCCGGAGGTCAGCCCCAGCATTTT. Protein sequence: CASSLAGGQPQHF.